Each of the 25 T cell receptor beta chains below was sequenced from the same sample in a study of cytomegalovirus exposure and HLA in healthy donors (dated by TCRdb to 2016 to 2017). Libraries came from the immunoSEQ multiplex PCR assay. A mixture of 60 forward primers for TCR Vbeta segments and 13 reverse primers for TCR Jbeta segments was used in the multiplex PCR. The clones in this table, taken by TCRdb from immuneACCESS, are in-frame only. Not every clone is retained; where verified, under half of the shortfall comes from an unresolved V gene, and the cause of the rest is unknown. This sample lists about 150,000 clones; around 81% were detected once. Of the sample, 5.5% to 6.5% falls within the top ten clones. The sequenced material came from PBMCs. These receptors all stem from a woman aged 40 to 49 in good health and CMV-seropositive.

V gene TRBV19 combines with J gene TRBJ1-2; D remains ambiguous. This CDR3 has 15 amino acids. V was cut by 3 bases and J by 0 bases, with 11 bases left in between. Germline CDR1 LNHDA, CDR2 SQIVND (reference sequence). The CDR3 is CASSIHHTPNYGYTF. CDR3 nucleotide sequence: TGTGCCAGTAGTATTCATCACACCCCTAACTATGGCTACACCTTC.

V usage is TRBV30 and J usage is TRBJ1-5; D call uncertain. Germline V lookup: CDR1 GTSNPN, CDR2 SVGIG (reference sequence). The length of the CDR3 is 17 residues. The germline V and J ends were trimmed by 3 bases and 3 bases, with 21 bases remaining between them. CDR3 DNA: TGTGCCTGGAGCCAACCCCTCGGGCCAGACTACAATCAGCCCCAGCATTTT. Its translation is CAWSQPLGPDYNQPQHF.

CDR3 bases: TGCGCCAGCGGCCCCGGGACTAGCCATTCCTACAATGAGCAGTTCTTC. Its protein product is CASGPGTSHSYNEQFF. This chain uses TRBV5-1 with TRBJ2-1, with 9 bases matching TRBD2. The CDR3 consists of 16 residues. Germline V CDR1 and CDR2: SGHRS, YFSETQ. The V gene end was trimmed by 7 bases and the J gene end by 1 base; junction bases not matched to a gene: 9.

V usage is TRBV14 and J usage is TRBJ1-1, with 7 bases identical to TRBD1. V was pared by 3 bases and J by 1 base, with 8 bases of the junction left unmatched. Looked up from germline, CDR1 is SGHDN and CDR2 is FVKESK. CDR3 size: 16 residues. CDR3 amino acids: CASSHYGTAKNTEAFF. The DNA for the CDR3 is TGTGCCAGCAGCCATTATGGGACAGCCAAGAACACTGAAGCTTTCTTT. The full variable domain, rest sourced from reference TRBV14 and TRBJ1-1, is EAGVTQFPSHSVIEKGQTVTLRCDPISGHDNLYWYRRVMGKEIKFLLHFVKESKQDESGMPNNRFLAERTGGTYSTLKVQPAELEDSGVYFCASSHYGTAKNTEAFFGQGTRLTVV.

This clone was observed a few times. The V call is TRBV18, the J call TRBJ2-3, with 9 bases fitting TRBD2. This CDR3 is built from 15 residues. Germline values: CDR1 KGHSH, CDR2 LQKENI. Losses at the gene ends were 7 bases for V and 3 bases for J; bases not matched to a gene: 8. CDR3 sequence (DNA): TGTGCCAGCTTCCTTAGCGGGAGTTCGACAGATACGCAGTATTTT. It codes for CASFLSGSSTDTQYF.

Many counts were recorded for this clone. CDR3 amino acids: CASSLTGTSGFNEQFF. The CDR3 DNA reads TGCGCCAGCAGCTTGACAGGGACTAGCGGATTCAATGAGCAGTTCTTC. The V call is TRBV5-1, the J call TRBJ2-1; 11 bases fit TRBD2. Trimming took 1 base from V and 6 from J; bases not matched to a gene: 6. Germline V gene sequence: CDR1 SGHRS, CDR2 YFSETQ. There are 16 residues in the CDR3. Filled out from reference TRBV5-1 and TRBJ2-1, the complete variable domain reads KAGVTQTPRYLIKTRGQQVTLSCSPISGHRSVSWYQQTPGQGLQFLFEYFSETQRNKGNFPGRFSGRQFSNSRSEMNVSTLELGDSALYLCASSLTGTSGFNEQFFGPGTRLTVL.

This clone showed up just a few times. J is TRBJ1-1 and V is TRBV4-1; no clear D. The V gene lost 2 bases and the J gene lost 0 bases, with 7 bases spanning the gap. The CDR3 is 14 amino acids. Germline V CDR1 and CDR2: MGHRA, YSYEKL. The CDR3 protein is CASSQKSVNTEAFF. CDR3 nucleotide sequence: TGCGCCAGCAGCCAAAAGAGTGTGAACACTGAAGCTTTCTTT.

CDR3 protein: CASSPAKGLSYEQYF. Written as DNA, the CDR3 is TGTGCCAGCAGTCCGGCAAAGGGACTTTCCTACGAGCAGTACTTC. This chain connects TRBV7-9 to TRBJ2-7, with a tentative D call TRBD2 (6 bases). Germline V CDR1 and CDR2: SEHNR, FQNEAQ (reference sequence). Trimming left V 6 bases short and J 1 base short, with 16 bases between. This CDR3 is built from 15 residues.

CDR3 coding DNA: TGCGCCAGCAGCTTGGATACCGGATGGGAGCAGTACTTC. This sequence encodes CASSLDTGWEQYF. The V gene is TRBV5-1, the J gene TRBJ2-5, with D tentatively TRBD2 (5 bases). CDR3 length: 13 residues. CDR1 is SGHRS, CDR2 YFSETQ, per germline. V lost 0 bases to trimming and J lost 11 bases, with 14 bases between them.

The chain recombines TRBV11-2 with TRBJ2-6; 7 nucleotides align to TRBD1. CDR1 is SGHAT and CDR2 is FQNNGV in the germline V gene. V lost 5 bases and J lost 0; bases outside the gene matches: 7. The CDR3 has 17 amino acids. CDR3 in DNA: TGTGCCAGCAGCCCGGGACAGAAAAGCTCTGGGGCCAACGTCCTGACTTTC. This gives the protein CASSPGQKSSGANVLTF.

This chain links TRBV10-1 with TRBJ2-2; 8 nucleotides match TRBD2. V lost 1 base, J lost 4 bases, and 8 bases stayed unmatched. The CDR3 spans 17 residues. The V gene's germline CDR1 is WNHNN and CDR2 SYGVQD (reference sequence). The CDR3 sequence is CASSEWVAGRSTGELFF. CDR3 DNA: TGCGCCAGCAGTGAGTGGGTAGCGGGAAGATCCACCGGGGAGCTGTTTTTT.

This clone appeared a single time. The rearrangement joins TRBV14 to TRBJ1-4; a possible D gene is TRBD1 (6 bases). V was pared by 5 bases and J by 5 bases, with 21 bases between. The germline gives CDR1 SGHDN, CDR2 FVKESK. CDR3 length equals 17 residues. CDR3 nucleotide sequence: TGTGCCAGCAGCAGTCGGGCCCTGACAGGAGCGAATGAAAAACTGTTTTTT. This translates into CASSSRALTGANEKLFF.

V usage is TRBV19 and J usage is TRBJ2-1; 11 bases agree with TRBD2. Losses at the gene ends were 3 bases for V and 4 bases for J; bases not matched to a gene: 2. The CDR3 is made up of 15 amino acids. Looked up from germline, CDR1 is LNHDA and CDR2 is SQIVND (reference sequence). DNA of the CDR3: TGTGCCAGTAGTATTAGCGGGGGGGGATACAATGAGCAGTTCTTC. Translated, it gives CASSISGGGYNEQFF.

The gene calls are TRBV27 and TRBJ2-3, with 7 positions matching TRBD2. The CDR3 extends over 15 amino acids. After removal of 3 bases from V and 2 bases from J, the junction contained 5 bases not matched to a gene. Germline lookup yields CDR1 MNHEY and CDR2 SMNVEV (reference sequence). CDR3 loop: CASSLVAGDTDTQYF. The CDR3 DNA follows: TGTGCCAGCAGTTTGGTGGCGGGAGACACAGATACGCAGTATTTT.

The V gene is TRBV27, the J gene TRBJ2-2; TRBD2 matches 8 bases. There are 14 residues in the CDR3. Germline trimming cut 8 bases from V and 6 bases from J; bases unmatched to any gene: 8. Germline V lookup: CDR1 MNHEY, CDR2 SMNVEV (reference sequence). CDR3 amino acids: CASSQRERAGELFF. The DNA of the CDR3 is TGTGCCAGCTCCCAGCGGGAGAGGGCCGGGGAGCTGTTTTTT.

V usage is TRBV5-5 and J usage is TRBJ2-7; 9 bases are a match to TRBD1. Germline V CDR1 and CDR2: SGHKS, YYEKEE (reference sequence). CDR3 length: 16 residues. V gave up 4 bases and J gave up 6 bases; unmatched junction bases: 14. Written as DNA, the CDR3 is TGTGCCAGCAGCCAATATCCGGGACAGGGAACCCCCGAGCAGTACTTC. It codes for CASSQYPGQGTPEQYF.

This chain links TRBV7-9 with TRBJ1-2; D is unresolved. Germline lookup yields CDR1 SEHNR and CDR2 FQNEAQ (reference sequence). There are 16 residues in the CDR3. Deletions cut 7 bases from V and 0 bases from J, with 18 bases between. For the CDR3, the DNA is TGTGCCAGCACCCTTAGCGGTACACGAGCTAACTATGGCTACACCTTC. It translates to CASTLSGTRANYGYTF.

This sequence joins TRBV28 and TRBJ2-6, with 7 bases matching TRBD2. The ends lost 6 bases at V and 3 bases at J; junction bases unmatched: 5. CDR1 and CDR2 from the germline V gene are MDHEN and SYDVKM. The CDR3 totals 15 residues. As DNA, the CDR3 is TGTGCCAGCAGACCCCGGACTAGTGGGGCCAACGTCCTGACTTTC. Residues: CASRPRTSGANVLTF.

In nucleotides, the CDR3 is TGTGCCACCAGCAGATCCATGGACAGAGCGTTCACAGATACGCAGTATTTT. It encodes CATSRSMDRAFTDTQYF. The rearrangement uses TRBV15 and TRBJ2-3; TRBD1 is a possible D gene (6 bases). The V gene's germline CDR1 is LNHNV and CDR2 YYDKDF (reference sequence). The V gene lost 2 bases and the J gene lost 2 bases, with 17 bases spanning the gap. The CDR3 is 17 amino acids.

The chain recombines TRBV11-3 with TRBJ1-2, with 9 bases lining up with TRBD1. Trimming removed 5 bases from V and 6 bases from J; junction bases left unmatched: 4. This CDR3 region has 13 residues. Germline V gene sequence: CDR1 SGHNT, CDR2 YENEEA. CDR3 region: CASSPRTGDGYTF. The CDR3 DNA reads TGTGCCAGCAGCCCCCGGACAGGGGATGGCTACACCTTC.

The chain joins TRBV30 to TRBJ2-3; 8 bases align to TRBD2. Germline V gene sequence: CDR1 GTSNPN, CDR2 SVGIG (reference sequence). Unmatched junction bases numbered 8, after V lost 2 bases and J lost 1 base. The CDR3 has 16 residues. The CDR3 protein is CAWSNGRAAGTDTQYF. For the CDR3, the DNA is TGTGCCTGGAGTAACGGGAGGGCCGCGGGCACAGATACGCAGTATTTT.

This clone was seen a handful of times. The chain has TRBV5-1 and TRBJ2-7; 8 bases fit TRBD2. The length of the CDR3 is 16 residues. The V gene's germline CDR1 is SGHRS and CDR2 YFSETQ. The trim removed 4 bases at V and 0 bases at J, leaving 9 bases unmatched. CDR3 bases: TGCGCCAGCAGCCCCCTTGGCGGGAGGAGCTCCTACGAGCAGTACTTC. This encodes CASSPLGGRSSYEQYF.

The rearrangement joins TRBV5-1 to TRBJ1-4, with no clear D. V lost 3 bases and J lost 7, with 19 bases in between. Germline V gene lookup returns CDR1 SGHRS and CDR2 YFSETQ. The CDR3 has 16 amino acids. The CDR3 sequence is CASSSGRISGVEKLFF. The CDR3 DNA reads as TGCGCCAGCAGCTCGGGGAGGATCAGCGGGGTTGAAAAACTGTTTTTT.

This chain uses TRBV27 with TRBJ2-3, with TRBD2 matching 9 bases. The CDR3 is 15 residues long. J was trimmed by 4 bases and V by 3 bases; bases with no gene match: 5. Germline CDR1 MNHEY, CDR2 SMNVEV (reference sequence). The CDR3 bases are TGTGCCAGCAGTTTCCTAGCGGGACCGGCAGATACGCAGTATTTT. Translating it yields CASSFLAGPADTQYF.

This rearrangement joins TRBV5-6 to TRBJ2-1; 9 nucleotides match TRBD2. CDR1 is SGHDT and CDR2 is YYEEEE in the germline V gene. This CDR3 spans 15 amino acids. V lost 4 bases, J lost 6 bases, and 8 bases stayed unmatched. As DNA, the CDR3 is TGTGCCAGCAGCAGAGTGACTAGCGGAGGCAATGAGCAGTTCTTC. It is translated as CASSRVTSGGNEQFF.